This T cell receptor (beta chain) was identified in a study of blood T cell repertoires in COVID-19. This table comes from immunoSEQ multiplex PCR, and its TCRdb copy is limited to in-frame clones, with some not included. The repertoire consists of about 220,000 clones, with 82% occurring once and the leading ten covering 3% to 4%. Germline trimming cut 4 bases from V and 8 bases from J; bases unmatched to any gene: 10. The CDR3 runs 15 residues. Germline V gene lookup returns CDR1 MNHEY and CDR2 SVGAGI. V usage is TRBV6-5 and J usage is TRBJ1-2, with 10 bases fitting TRBD1. The sample consisted of PBMCs or T cells enriched from blood (not recorded which). The receptor was isolated from a woman aged 55-69 years who had recovered from COVID-19. For the CDR3, the DNA is TGTGCCAGCAGTTGGGACAGGGGTGCAGGGGGGGGCTACACCTTC. Encoded protein: CASSWDRGAGGGYTF.